A selection of T cell receptor beta chains follows, all from one sample in a study of T cells in Graves' hyperthyroidism and ophthalmopathy. TCRdb recomputed calls from the multiplex PCR reads with MiXCR, one row per CDR3 protein. Of around 500,000 distinct CDR3 sequences in the sample, approximately 16% were seen once. Sequencing was carried out using blood. Receptors originate from a woman younger than 45 with Graves' ophthalmopathy. The CDR3 runs from the conserved cysteine through the conserved F or W. Each record gives: V gene, CDR3 length, clone size, J gene, D gene, CDR3 DNA, CDR3 protein. The D gene is left open where the match is weak. Only part of the rows carry a size: once, few, many, or a class if the clone is expanded.

>TRBV11-2|15|few|TRBJ1-4|.
TGTGCCAGCAGCTTAGTGGCGTCAGGGGTTGAAAAACTGTTTTTT
CASSLVASGVEKLFF
>TRBV2|13|many|TRBJ2-3|.
TGTGCCAGCAAGTTCGGTAGCACAGATACGCAGTATTTT
CASKFGSTDTQYF
>TRBV12-3/TRBV12-4|13|many|TRBJ2-2|.
TGTGCCAGCAGTTTACTGTTCGGCGGGGAGCTGTTTTTT
CASSLLFGGELFF
>TRBV13|13|many|TRBJ1-4|.
TGTGCCACCCGGCGGGGAACTAATGAAAAACTGTTTTTT
CATRRGTNEKLFF
>TRBV4-1|11|.|TRBJ1-1|.
TGCGCCAGCAGCTCACCGGGGGCGGCTTTCTTT
CASSSPGAAFF
>TRBV18|15|.|TRBJ2-7|TRBD2
TGTGCCAGCTCACCCGTGCCGGGAGGACTCGGCGAGCAGTACTTC
CASSPVPGGLGEQYF
>TRBV7-2|19|many|TRBJ1-5|.
TGTGCCAGCAGCTTAGGGTCCATGGGGGGTCGAAATGGCAATCAGCCCCAGCATTTT
CASSLGSMGGRNGNQPQHF
>TRBV6-2/TRBV6-3|12|.|TRBJ1-1|.
TGTGCCAGCAAGATGGGTCACACTGAAGCTTTCTTT
CASKMGHTEAFF
>TRBV11-2|15|many|TRBJ2-3|.
TGTGCCAGCAGCTTATTTCCGGGTAGCACAGATACGCAGTATTTT
CASSLFPGSTDTQYF
>TRBV7-8|16|few|TRBJ1-1|.
TGTGCCAGCAGCTTAGGCGATCAGACCCTGAACACTGAAGCTTTCTTT
CASSLGDQTLNTEAFF
>TRBV27|14|.|TRBJ1-3|.
TGTGCCAGCAGTAAACAGGGTACAGGAAACACCATATATTTT
CASSKQGTGNTIYF
>TRBV4-2|14|many|TRBJ1-1|.
TGTGCCAGCAGCCAAGGGGCAGCTGTGACTGAAGCTTTCTTT
CASSQGAAVTEAFF
>TRBV28|14|many|TRBJ2-7|.
TGTGCCAGCAGTTTACCGAGCGGGTGGGCGGAGCAGTACTTC
CASSLPSGWAEQYF
>TRBV3-1|15|many|TRBJ2-1|.
TGTGCCAGCAGCCAAGATATAACGGGAGCGGATGAGCAGTTCTTC
CASSQDITGADEQFF
>TRBV9|15|few|TRBJ2-2|TRBD1
TGTGCCAGCAGCGCGGGACAGGGGGCGGCCGGGGAGCTGTTTTTT
CASSAGQGAAGELFF
>TRBV27|14|many|TRBJ2-3|.
TGTGCCAGCAGCCCCGGGCTCTACACAGATACGCAGTATTTT
CASSPGLYTDTQYF
>TRBV20-1|19|many|TRBJ1-5|.
TGCAGTGCTAGACCCTTTGGACAGCGCAATGGGGATAGCAATCAGCCCCAGCATTTT
CSARPFGQRNGDSNQPQHF
>TRBV12-5|12|.|TRBJ2-2|.
TGTGCTAGTGGTTCATATTCCGGGGAGCTGTTTTTT
CASGSYSGELFF
>TRBV7-2|15|many|TRBJ2-1|TRBD2
TGTGCCAGCACCCCAGGACTAGCGGGAGTACATGAGCAGTTCTTC
CASTPGLAGVHEQFF
>TRBV29-1|15|.|TRBJ1-2|.
TGCAGCGTTGTGGGCAGGTTAACGGAGAACTATGGCTACACCTTC
CSVVGRLTENYGYTF
>TRBV20-1|16|.|TRBJ2-1|TRBD2
TGCAGTGCTTCCCAGAGCGGGCTAGCGGGGTACAATGAGCAGTTCTTC
CSASQSGLAGYNEQFF
>TRBV5-1|14|many|TRBJ2-7|TRBD2
TGCGCCAGCAGCTCCTTAGCGGGAGGCTACGAGCAGTACTTC
CASSSLAGGYEQYF
>TRBV28|12|few|TRBJ2-1|.
TGTGCCAGCAGTAATGGCCACGATGAGCAGTTCTTC
CASSNGHDEQFF
>TRBV4-3|15|few|TRBJ2-1|.
TGCGCCAGCAGCTTACACACCTGGCTGGACAATGAGCAGTTCTTC
CASSLHTWLDNEQFF
>TRBV29-1|13|.|TRBJ1-1|.
TGCAGCGTTGAAGAAGTTCTCGGGACAAGAGCTTTCTTT
CSVEEVLGTRAFF
>TRBV11-2|14|many|TRBJ1-2|TRBD1
TGTGCCAGCAGCCCAGACAGGGGGACGGGTGGCTACACCTTC
CASSPDRGTGGYTF
>TRBV12-3/TRBV12-4|16|many|TRBJ2-2|TRBD2
TGTGCCAGCAGTCCTAAGGGAGGGTTCAGGTCCGGGGAGCTGTTTTTT
CASSPKGGFRSGELFF
>TRBV28|12|few|TRBJ2-5|TRBD2
TGTGCCAGCAGCTCGGGACTAGCGACCCAGTACTTC
CASSSGLATQYF